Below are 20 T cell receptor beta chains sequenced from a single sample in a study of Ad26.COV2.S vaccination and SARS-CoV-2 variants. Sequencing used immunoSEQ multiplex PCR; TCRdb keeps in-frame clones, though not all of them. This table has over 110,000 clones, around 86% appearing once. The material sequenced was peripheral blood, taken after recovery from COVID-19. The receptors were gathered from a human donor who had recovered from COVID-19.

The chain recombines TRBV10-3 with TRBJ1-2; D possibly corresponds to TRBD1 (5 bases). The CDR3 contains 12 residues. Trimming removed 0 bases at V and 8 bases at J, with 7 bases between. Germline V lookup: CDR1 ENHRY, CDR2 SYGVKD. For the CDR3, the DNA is TGTGCCATCAGTGAGTCCGGGGCCGGCTACACCTTC. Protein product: CAISESGAGYTF.

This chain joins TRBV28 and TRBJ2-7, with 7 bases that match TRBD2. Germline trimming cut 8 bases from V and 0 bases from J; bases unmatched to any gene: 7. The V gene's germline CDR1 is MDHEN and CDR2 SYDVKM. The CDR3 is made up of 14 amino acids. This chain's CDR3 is CASVLGGSSYEQYF. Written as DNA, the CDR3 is TGTGCCAGCGTGTTGGGGGGGTCCTCCTACGAGCAGTACTTC.

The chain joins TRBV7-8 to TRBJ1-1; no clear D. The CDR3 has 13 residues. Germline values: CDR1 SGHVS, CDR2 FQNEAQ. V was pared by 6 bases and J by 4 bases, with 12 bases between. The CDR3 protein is CASRERVGTEAFF. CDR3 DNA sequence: TGTGCCAGCAGAGAGAGGGTCGGCACTGAAGCTTTCTTT. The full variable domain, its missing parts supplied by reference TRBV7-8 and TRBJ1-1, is GAGVSQSPRYKVAKRGQDVALRCDPISGHVSLFWYQQALGQGPEFLTYFQNEAQLDKSGLPSDRFFAERPEGSVSTLKIQRTQQEDSAVYLCASRERVGTEAFFGQGTRLTVV.

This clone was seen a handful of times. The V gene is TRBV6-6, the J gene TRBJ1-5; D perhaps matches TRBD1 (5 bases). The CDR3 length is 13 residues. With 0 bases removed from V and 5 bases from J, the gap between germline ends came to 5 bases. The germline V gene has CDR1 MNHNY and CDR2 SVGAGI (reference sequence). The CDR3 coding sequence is TGTGCCAGCAGTTACTCAGGGGATCAGCCCCAGCATTTT. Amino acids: CASSYSGDQPQHF.

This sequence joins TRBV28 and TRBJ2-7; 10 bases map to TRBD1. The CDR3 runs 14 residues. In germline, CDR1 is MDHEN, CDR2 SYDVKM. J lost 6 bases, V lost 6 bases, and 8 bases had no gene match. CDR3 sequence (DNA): TGTGCCAGCAGGCCGGGACAGGGGCTTGGCGAGCAGTACTTC. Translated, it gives CASRPGQGLGEQYF.

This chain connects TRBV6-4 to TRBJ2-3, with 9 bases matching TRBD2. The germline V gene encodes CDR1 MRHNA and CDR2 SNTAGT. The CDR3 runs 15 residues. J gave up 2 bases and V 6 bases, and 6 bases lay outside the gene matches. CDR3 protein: CASSSAGGTTDTQYF. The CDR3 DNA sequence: TGTGCCAGCAGCTCAGCGGGGGGCACCACAGATACGCAGTATTTT.

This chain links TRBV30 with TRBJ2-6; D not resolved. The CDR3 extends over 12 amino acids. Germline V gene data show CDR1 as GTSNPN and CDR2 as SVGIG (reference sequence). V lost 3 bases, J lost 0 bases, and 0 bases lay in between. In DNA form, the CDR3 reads TGTGCCTGGAGCTCTGGGGCCAACGTCCTGACTTTC. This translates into CAWSSGANVLTF.

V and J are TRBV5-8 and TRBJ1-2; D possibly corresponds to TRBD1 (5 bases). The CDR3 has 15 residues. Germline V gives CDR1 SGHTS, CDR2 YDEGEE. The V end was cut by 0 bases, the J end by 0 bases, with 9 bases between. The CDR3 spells CASSLEGDPNYGYTF. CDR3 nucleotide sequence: TGTGCCAGCAGCTTGGAAGGGGACCCTAACTATGGCTACACCTTC. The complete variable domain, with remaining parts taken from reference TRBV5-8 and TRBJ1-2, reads EAGVTQSPTHLIKTRGQQATLRCSPISGHTSVYWYQQALGLGLQFLLWYDEGEERNRGNFPPRFSGRQFPNYSSELNVNALELEDSALYLCASSLEGDPNYGYTFGSGTRLTVV.

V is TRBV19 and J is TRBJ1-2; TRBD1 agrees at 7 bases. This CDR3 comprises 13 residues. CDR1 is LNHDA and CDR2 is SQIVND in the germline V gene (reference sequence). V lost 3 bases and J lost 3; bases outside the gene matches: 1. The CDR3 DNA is TGTGCCAGTAGTATCACAGGGGACTATGGCTACACCTTC. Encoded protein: CASSITGDYGYTF.

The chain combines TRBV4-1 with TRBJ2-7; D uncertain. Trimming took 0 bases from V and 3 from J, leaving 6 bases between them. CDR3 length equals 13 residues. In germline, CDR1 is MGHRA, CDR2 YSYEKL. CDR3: CASSQDRVYEQYF. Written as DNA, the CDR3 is TGCGCCAGCAGCCAAGATAGAGTCTACGAGCAGTACTTC.

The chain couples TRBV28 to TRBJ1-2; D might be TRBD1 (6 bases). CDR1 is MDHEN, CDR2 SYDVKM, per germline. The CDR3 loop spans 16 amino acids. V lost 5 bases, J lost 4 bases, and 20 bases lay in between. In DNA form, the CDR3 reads TGTGCCAGCAGTCCCCCAAGGGGGTTGGATGGCTATGGCTACACCTTC. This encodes CASSPPRGLDGYGYTF.

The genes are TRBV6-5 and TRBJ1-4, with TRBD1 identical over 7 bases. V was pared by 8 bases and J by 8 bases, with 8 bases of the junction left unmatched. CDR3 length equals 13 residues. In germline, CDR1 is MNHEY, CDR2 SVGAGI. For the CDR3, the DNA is TGTGCCAGCCAGAGACAGGGTGGCGAAAAACTGTTTTTT. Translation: CASQRQGGEKLFF.

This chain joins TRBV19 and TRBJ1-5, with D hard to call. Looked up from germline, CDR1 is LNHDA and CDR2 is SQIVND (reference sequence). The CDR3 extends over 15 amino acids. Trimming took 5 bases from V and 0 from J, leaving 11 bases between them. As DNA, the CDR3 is TGTGCCAGTAGTCATGACGGAACTAGCAATCAGCCCCAGCATTTT. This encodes CASSHDGTSNQPQHF.

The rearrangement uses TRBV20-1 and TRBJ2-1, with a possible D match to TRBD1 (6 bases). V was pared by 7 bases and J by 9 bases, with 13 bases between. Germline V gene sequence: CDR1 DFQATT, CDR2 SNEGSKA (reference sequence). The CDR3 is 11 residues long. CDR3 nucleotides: TGCAGTGTGGGGGCAGAGGTTGAGCAGTTCTTC. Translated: CSVGAEVEQFF.

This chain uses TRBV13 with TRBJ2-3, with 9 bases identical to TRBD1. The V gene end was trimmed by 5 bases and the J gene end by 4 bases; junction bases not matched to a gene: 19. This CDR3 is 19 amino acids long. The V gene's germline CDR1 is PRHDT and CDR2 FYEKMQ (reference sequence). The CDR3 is CASSPRRTGQGLRADTQYF. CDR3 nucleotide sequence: TGTGCCAGCAGCCCACGCCGAACTGGACAGGGGTTAAGGGCAGATACGCAGTATTTT.

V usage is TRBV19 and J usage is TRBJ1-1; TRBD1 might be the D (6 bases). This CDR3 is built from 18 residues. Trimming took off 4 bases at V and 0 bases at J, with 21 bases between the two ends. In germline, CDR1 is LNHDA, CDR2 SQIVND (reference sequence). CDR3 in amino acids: CASSTLQGLKTMNTEAFF. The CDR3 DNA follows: TGTGCCAGTAGTACCCTACAGGGCCTCAAGACTATGAACACTGAAGCTTTCTTT.

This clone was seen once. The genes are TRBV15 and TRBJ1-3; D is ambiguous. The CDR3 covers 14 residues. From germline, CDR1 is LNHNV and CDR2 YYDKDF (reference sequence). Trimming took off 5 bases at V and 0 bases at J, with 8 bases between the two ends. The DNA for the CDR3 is TGTGCCACCAGCTTTAGGGACTCTGGAAACACCATATATTTT. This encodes CATSFRDSGNTIYF.

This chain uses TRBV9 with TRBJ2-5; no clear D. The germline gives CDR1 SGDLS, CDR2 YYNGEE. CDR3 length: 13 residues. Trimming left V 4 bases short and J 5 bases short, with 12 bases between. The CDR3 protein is CASSPGGWETQYF. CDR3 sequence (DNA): TGTGCCAGCAGCCCCGGTGGTTGGGAGACCCAGTACTTC.

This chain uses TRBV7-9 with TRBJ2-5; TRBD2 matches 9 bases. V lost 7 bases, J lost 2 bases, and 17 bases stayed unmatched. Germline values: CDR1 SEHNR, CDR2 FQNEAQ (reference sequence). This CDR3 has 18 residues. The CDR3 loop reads CASKPPGLASAGQETQYF. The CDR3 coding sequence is TGTGCCAGCAAACCCCCGGGACTAGCCTCGGCGGGGCAAGAGACCCAGTACTTC. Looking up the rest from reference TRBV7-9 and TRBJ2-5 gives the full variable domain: DTGVSQNPRHKITKRGQNVTFRCDPISEHNRLYWYRQTLGQGPEFLTYFQNEAQLEKSRLLSDRFSAERPKGSFSTLEIQRTEQGDSAMYLCASKPPGLASAGQETQYFGPGTRLLVL.

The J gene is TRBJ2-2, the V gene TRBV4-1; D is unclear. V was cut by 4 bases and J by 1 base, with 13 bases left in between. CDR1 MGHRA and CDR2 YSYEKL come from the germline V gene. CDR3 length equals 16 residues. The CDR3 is CASSPKVAWNTGELFF. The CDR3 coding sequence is TGCGCCAGCAGCCCAAAGGTTGCGTGGAACACCGGGGAGCTGTTTTTT.